A selection of T cell receptor beta chains follows, all from one sample in a study of Graves' ophthalmopathy and Graves' hyperthyroidism. One entry per CDR3 protein results from TCRdb running MiXCR on the multiplex PCR reads. Found here are about 740,000 distinct CDR3 sequences, 40% of them singletons; the top ten hold around 40%. The specimen was peripheral blood. The receptor source for this set is an adult man with Graves' ophthalmopathy. CDR3s include the opening cysteine and the closing phenylalanine or tryptophan. The order of the fields is V gene, J gene, D gene, clone size, CDR3 protein, CDR3 DNA. D genes are given only for firm matches. Where a row states a size, it is once, few, many or the class of an expanded clone; other rows omit it.

>TRBV12-3/TRBV12-4|TRBJ2-7|-|-
CASTTKFYEQYF
TGTGCCAGCACTACAAAATTCTACGAGCAGTACTTC
>TRBV29-1|TRBJ2-2|-|-
CSAGELFF
TGCAGCGCCGGGGAGCTGTTTTTT
>TRBV6-1|TRBJ2-5|TRBD2|-
CASRGTSGQHQETQYF
TGTGCCAGCAGGGGGACTAGCGGCCAACACCAAGAGACCCAGTACTTC
>TRBV15|TRBJ1-3|-|many
CATSRDRVGNTIYF
TGTGCCACCAGCAGAGATCGGGTCGGAAACACCATATATTTT
>TRBV20-1|TRBJ1-2|-|-
CSARPRTVGFSGYTF
TGCAGTGCTAGGCCAAGGACAGTAGGGTTCTCTGGCTACACCTTC
>TRBV7-9|TRBJ1-5|-|-
CASSLATVPNQPQHF
TGTGCCAGCAGCTTAGCGACGGTACCCAATCAGCCCCAGCATTTT
>TRBV25-1|TRBJ2-7|TRBD2|-
CASAASGSELGEQYF
TGTGCCAGTGCAGCTAGCGGGAGCGAACTCGGCGAGCAGTACTTC
>TRBV7-9|TRBJ2-5|TRBD1|many
CASSLAAQGGETQYF
TGTGCCAGCAGCTTAGCGGCACAGGGGGGCGAGACCCAGTACTTC
>TRBV5-1|TRBJ2-3|TRBD2|-
CASSPREGMTDTQYF
TGCGCCAGCAGCCCGCGGGAGGGAATGACAGATACGCAGTATTTT
>TRBV9|TRBJ2-5|TRBD2|-
CASSPRDYRQETQYF
TGTGCCAGCAGCCCCCGGGACTACCGACAAGAGACCCAGTACTTC
>TRBV19|TRBJ1-6|-|few
CASSKLTDSSSPLHF
TGTGCCAGTAGCAAACTGACAGATTCAAGTTCACCCCTCCACTTT
>TRBV5-5|TRBJ1-4|-|once
CASRQRQGRGEGKLFF
TGTGCCAGCAGGCAACGGCAGGGGCGGGGTGAGGGAAAACTGTTTTTT
>TRBV10-3|TRBJ1-1|TRBD1|many
CAIRDRDRGLAFF
TGTGCCATCAGGGACCGGGACAGGGGTTTGGCTTTCTTT
>TRBV20-1|TRBJ2-5|TRBD2|many
CSARDGVGGEETQYF
TGCAGTGCTAGAGATGGTGTTGGGGGGGAAGAGACCCAGTACTTC
>TRBV19|TRBJ2-2|-|once
CASSIGGRFGELFF
TGTGCCAGTAGTATCGGGGGAAGGTTCGGGGAGCTGTTTTTT
>TRBV29-1|TRBJ2-5|-|-
CRRLVGRQETQYF
TGCAGGCGTCTAGTGGGTCGACAAGAGACCCAGTACTTC
>TRBV9|TRBJ2-5|-|-
CASSVIGGRGVETQYF
TGTGCCAGCAGCGTAATTGGGGGGCGCGGAGTCGAGACCCAGTACTTC
>TRBV9|TRBJ2-5|-|-
CASSVGVTNQPQYF
TGTGCCAGCAGCGTCGGGGTAACCAATCAGCCCCAGTACTTC
>TRBV7-9|TRBJ1-4|-|-
CASSLGGATGKLFF
TGTGCCAGCAGCTTGGGGGGCGCGACTGGAAAACTGTTTTTT
>TRBV9|TRBJ2-2|TRBD1|-
CASSVGTVSTGELFF
TGTGCCAGCAGCGTCGGGACAGTAAGCACCGGGGAGCTGTTTTTT
>TRBV2|TRBJ2-5|TRBD2|many
CASTAPSVAGAAETQYF
TGTGCCAGCACCGCGCCTTCCGTGGCGGGAGCGGCGGAGACCCAGTACTTC
>TRBV9|TRBJ2-5|TRBD1|-
CASSVGPGTEGTQYF
TGTGCCAGCAGCGTAGGTCCCGGGACAGAAGGGACCCAGTACTTC
>TRBV25-1|TRBJ1-4|-|few
CASVSGYEKLFF
TGTGCCAGCGTTTCAGGGTATGAAAAACTGTTTTTT
>TRBV24-1|TRBJ2-7|TRBD2|few
CATSDSLAGKVHEQYF
TGTGCCACCAGTGATTCATTAGCGGGAAAAGTCCACGAGCAGTACTTC